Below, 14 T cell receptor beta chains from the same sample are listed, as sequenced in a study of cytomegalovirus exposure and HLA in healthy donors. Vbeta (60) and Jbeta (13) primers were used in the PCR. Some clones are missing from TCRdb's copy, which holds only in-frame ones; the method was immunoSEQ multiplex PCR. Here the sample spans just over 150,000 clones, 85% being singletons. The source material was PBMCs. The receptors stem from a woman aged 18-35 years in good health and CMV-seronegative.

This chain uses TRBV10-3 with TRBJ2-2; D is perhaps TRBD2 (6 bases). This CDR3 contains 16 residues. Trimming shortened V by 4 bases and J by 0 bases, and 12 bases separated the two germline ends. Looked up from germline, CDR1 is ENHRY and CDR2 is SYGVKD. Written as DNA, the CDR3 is TGTGCCATCAGTGCACTAGCCCTCTCGAACACCGGGGAGCTGTTTTTT. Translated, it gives CAISALALSNTGELFF.

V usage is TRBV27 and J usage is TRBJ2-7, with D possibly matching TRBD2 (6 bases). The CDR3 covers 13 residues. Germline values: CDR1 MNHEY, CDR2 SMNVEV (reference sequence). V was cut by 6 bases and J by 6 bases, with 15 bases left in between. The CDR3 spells CASRESEGLEQYF. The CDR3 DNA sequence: TGTGCCAGCAGGGAGTCGGAGGGGCTCGAGCAGTACTTC.

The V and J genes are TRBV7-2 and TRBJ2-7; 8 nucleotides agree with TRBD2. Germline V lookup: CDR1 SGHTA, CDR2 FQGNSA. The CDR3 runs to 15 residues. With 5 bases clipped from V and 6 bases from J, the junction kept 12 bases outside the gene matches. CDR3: CASSKRPSGRREQYF. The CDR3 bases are TGTGCCAGCAGCAAAAGACCGAGCGGGAGACGCGAGCAGTACTTC.

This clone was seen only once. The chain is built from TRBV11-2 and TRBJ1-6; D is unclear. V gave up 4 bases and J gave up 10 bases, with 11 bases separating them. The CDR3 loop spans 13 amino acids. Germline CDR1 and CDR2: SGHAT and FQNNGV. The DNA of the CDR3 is TGTGCCAGCAGCTCCTCATTGGAGTCACCCCTCCACTTT. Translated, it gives CASSSSLESPLHF.

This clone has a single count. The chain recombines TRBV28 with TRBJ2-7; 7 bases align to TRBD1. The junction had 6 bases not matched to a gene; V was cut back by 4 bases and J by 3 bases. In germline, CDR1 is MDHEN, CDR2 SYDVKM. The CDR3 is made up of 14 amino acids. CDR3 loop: CASSSPGQSYEQYF. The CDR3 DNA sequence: TGTGCCAGCAGTTCACCGGGACAGAGCTACGAGCAGTACTTC.

CDR3 sequence: CSASRTGGLSGYEQYF. The CDR3 DNA follows: TGCAGCGCCTCACGGACAGGGGGCCTATCCGGCTACGAGCAGTACTTC. The rearrangement uses TRBV29-1 and TRBJ2-7; TRBD1 agrees at 11 bases. Trimming removed 7 bases from V and 3 bases from J; junction bases left unmatched: 14. Germline values: CDR1 SQVTM, CDR2 ANQGSEA. The CDR3 length is 16 residues.

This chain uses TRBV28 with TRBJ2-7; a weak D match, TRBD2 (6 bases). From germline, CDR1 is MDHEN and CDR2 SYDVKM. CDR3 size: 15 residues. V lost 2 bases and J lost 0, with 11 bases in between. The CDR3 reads CASSLGGTPSYEQYF. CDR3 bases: TGTGCCAGCAGTTTAGGAGGGACTCCCTCCTACGAGCAGTACTTC.

CDR3: CASSLRQETNLKETQYF. CDR3 bases: TGTGCCAGCAGCCTGCGACAGGAGACGAATTTAAAAGAGACCCAGTACTTC. This sequence joins TRBV7-9 and TRBJ2-5; TRBD1 might be the D (6 bases). Germline loops: CDR1 SEHNR, CDR2 FQNEAQ (reference sequence). Trimming pared 5 bases from V and 3 bases from J, leaving 22 bases between. The CDR3 length is 17 residues.

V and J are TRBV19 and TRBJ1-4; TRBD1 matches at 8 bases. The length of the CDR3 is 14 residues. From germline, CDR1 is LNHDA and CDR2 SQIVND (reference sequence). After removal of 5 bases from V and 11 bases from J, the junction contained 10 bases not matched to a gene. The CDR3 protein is CASSSGQGSLKLFF. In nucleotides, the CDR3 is TGTGCCAGTAGTTCCGGACAGGGCTCCCTTAAACTGTTTTTT.

The CDR3 nucleotides are TGTGCCAGCAGCATCCAAGGGAACGGGGTTTCTAGAGGAAACACCATATATTTT. The encoded protein is CASSIQGNGVSRGNTIYF. The rearrangement uses TRBV9 and TRBJ1-3; D is uncertain. The length of the CDR3 is 18 residues. Germline CDR1 is SGDLS and CDR2 is YYNGEE. Trimming pared 4 bases from V and 4 bases from J, leaving 24 bases between.

CDR3 DNA: TGTGCCAGCTCCGACGGAGGGCGAGAGACCCAGTACTTC. It yields the protein CASSDGGRETQYF. The chain carries TRBV2 and TRBJ2-5; D possibly corresponds to TRBD2 (6 bases). Germline V gene lookup returns CDR1 SNHLY and CDR2 FYNNEI. Trimming shortened V by 8 bases and J by 4 bases, and 14 bases separated the two germline ends. This CDR3 region has 13 residues.

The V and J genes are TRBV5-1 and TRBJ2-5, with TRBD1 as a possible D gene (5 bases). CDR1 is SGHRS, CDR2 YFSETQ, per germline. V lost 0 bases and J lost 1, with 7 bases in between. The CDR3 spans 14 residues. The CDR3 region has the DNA TGCGCCAGCAGCTTGGGCGACAGCCAAGAGACCCAGTACTTC. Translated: CASSLGDSQETQYF.

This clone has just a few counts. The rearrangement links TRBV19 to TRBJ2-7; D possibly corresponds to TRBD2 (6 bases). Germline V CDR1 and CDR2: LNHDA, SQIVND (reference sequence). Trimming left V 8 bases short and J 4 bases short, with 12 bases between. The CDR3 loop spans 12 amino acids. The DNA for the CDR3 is TGTGCCAGTGAGGGACTCGTGTACGAGCAGTACTTC. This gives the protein CASEGLVYEQYF.

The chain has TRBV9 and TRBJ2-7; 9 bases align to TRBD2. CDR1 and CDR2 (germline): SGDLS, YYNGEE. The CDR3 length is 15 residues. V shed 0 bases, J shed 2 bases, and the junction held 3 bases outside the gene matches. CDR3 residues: CASSVGSGGPYEQYF. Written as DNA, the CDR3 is TGTGCCAGCAGCGTAGGTAGCGGGGGACCCTACGAGCAGTACTTC.